Detailed here is one TCR beta chain. A much more abundant neighbour one base away suggests this may be a read error. As originally analysed: Filtering was not the same, since immunoSEQ gave junction-only sequences without quality scores. Sequencing used immunoSEQ multiplex PCR; TCRdb keeps in-frame clones, though not all of them. For V, J and clone size, that table is used; D and trimming come from the DNA. This table holds some 2,000,000 clones, 85% to 95% found once. This entry is derived from a study of shared clonotypes between healthy human individuals. Across the whole study: CD4 naive and CD4 memory each took three plates per donor, while CD8 naive took two and CD8 memory one.

The TCR sequence derives from a man younger than 30 in good health. Sequences were obtained from naive CD4+ T cells sorted from blood. Subset here: CD45RA+ positively selected.

The CDR3 sequence is CAWRGAGELFF. Written as DNA, the CDR3 is TGTGCCTGGAGAGGGGCCGGGGAGCTGTTTTTT. The genes are TRBV30 and TRBJ2-2; TRBD1 is a possible D gene (5 bases). V was clipped by 3 bases and J by 6 bases, with 5 bases between them. The CDR3 runs to 11 residues. Germline values: CDR1 GTSNPN, CDR2 SVGIG (reference sequence).